The sequence of this T cell receptor (beta chain) was determined in a study of blood T cell repertoires in COVID-19. Overall study: The United States, Italy and Spain provided the acute and convalescent COVID-19 samples. PBMCs, B-cell-depleted T cells, or T cells provided the cDNA or gDNA that made up the material.

V was pared by 0 bases and J by 6 bases, with 8 bases of the junction left unmatched. Germline V gene lookup returns CDR1 SGHDT and CDR2 YYEEEE. The CDR3 is made up of 15 amino acids. As handled by the study authors: Nucleated cell number was recorded as an estimate derived from reference gene primer amplification. Assay used: immunoSEQ multiplex PCR; TCRdb lists only in-frame clones, some missing. That table supplies the V and J calls and clone size; D and trimming were determined from the DNA. Here the sample spans around 43,000 clones, roughly 84% being singletons. Sequencing was done on a sample of peripheral blood. This chain links TRBV5-6 with TRBJ2-5; 7 bases agree with TRBD1. The TCR comes from a woman older than 75 with acute or convalescent COVID-19. The CDR3 DNA reads as TGTGCCAGCAGCTTGGATCTAGGGGGCGCGCAGACCCAGTACTTC. Its protein is CASSLDLGGAQTQYF.